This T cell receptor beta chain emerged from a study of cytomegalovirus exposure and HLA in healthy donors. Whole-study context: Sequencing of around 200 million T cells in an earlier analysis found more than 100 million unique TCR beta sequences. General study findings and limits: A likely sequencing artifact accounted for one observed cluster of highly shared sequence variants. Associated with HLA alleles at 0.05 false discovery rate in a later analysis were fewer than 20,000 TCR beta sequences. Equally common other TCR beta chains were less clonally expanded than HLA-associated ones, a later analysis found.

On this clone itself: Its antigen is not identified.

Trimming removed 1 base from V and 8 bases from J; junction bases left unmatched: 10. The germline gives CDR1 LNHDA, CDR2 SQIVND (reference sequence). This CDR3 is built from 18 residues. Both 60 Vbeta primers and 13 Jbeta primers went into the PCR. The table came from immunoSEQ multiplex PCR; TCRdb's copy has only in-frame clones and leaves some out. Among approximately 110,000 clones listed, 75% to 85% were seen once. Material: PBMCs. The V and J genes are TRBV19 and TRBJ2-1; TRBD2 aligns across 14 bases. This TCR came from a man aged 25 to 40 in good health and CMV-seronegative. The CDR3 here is CASSIGSGTSGSEYEQFF. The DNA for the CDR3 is TGTGCCAGTAGTATAGGGTCCGGGACTAGCGGGAGTGAGTATGAGCAGTTCTTC.